The next 13 T cell receptor beta chains were all read from a single sample in a study of shared clonotypes between healthy human individuals. Clones were sequenced by immunoSEQ multiplex PCR, and TCRdb holds only the in-frame ones, with some missing. The table includes hundreds of thousands of clones, approximately 96% detected once. The naive CD8 subset, CD45RO-negative cells positively selected for CCR7, excluded terminally differentiated effector memory CD45RA+ cells. Source material: naive CD8+ T cells sorted from blood. Source of these receptors: a woman in her twenties or thirties in good health.

The chain carries TRBV5-5 and TRBJ2-7, with a tentative D call TRBD1 (6 bases). V lost 3 bases, J lost 5 bases, and 9 bases lay in between. The CDR3 loop spans 12 amino acids. Germline V CDR1 and CDR2: SGHKS, YYEKEE (reference sequence). The DNA of the CDR3 is TGTGCCAGCAGCTCCAGGGGCCACGAGCAGTACTTC. Translating gives CASSSRGHEQYF.

The chain links TRBV11-2 to TRBJ2-4; 7 nucleotides align to TRBD2. The CDR3 is made up of 18 amino acids. Looked up from germline, CDR1 is SGHAT and CDR2 is FQNNGV. The trim removed 5 bases at V and 4 bases at J, leaving 17 bases unmatched. The CDR3 bases are TGTGCCAGCAGCCGTAGTGGCCCTAGCGGCCTCTTTAAAAACATTCAGTACTTC. Amino acids: CASSRSGPSGLFKNIQYF.

This rearrangement joins TRBV28 to TRBJ2-5, with TRBD2 matching 11 bases. The V and J ends lost 7 bases and 1 base, in that order; junction bases with no gene match: 5. This CDR3 has 15 amino acids. Germline assignment: CDR1 MDHEN and CDR2 SYDVKM. CDR3 in DNA: TGTGCCAGCACTCGACTAGCGGGATTCCAAGAGACCCAGTACTTC. It is translated as CASTRLAGFQETQYF.

The J gene is TRBJ2-1, the V gene TRBV5-1; D remains unclear. Trimming shortened V by 10 bases and J by 6 bases, and 2 bases separated the two germline ends. The V gene's germline CDR1 is SGHRS and CDR2 YFSETQ. The CDR3 covers 8 residues. CDR3 sequence: CASNEQFF. Written as DNA, the CDR3 is TGCGCCTCCAATGAGCAGTTCTTC.

CDR3 amino acids: CASQATFVTQYF. In DNA, the CDR3 is TGTGCCAGCCAGGCCACCTTTGTGACCCAGTACTTC. The rearrangement joins TRBV2 to TRBJ2-5, with D uncertain. The CDR3 contains 12 residues. The V end lost 8 bases, the J end lost 7 bases, and 14 bases lay between the germline ends. Germline CDR1 SNHLY, CDR2 FYNNEI.

The genes are TRBV7-6 and TRBJ2-2, with 11 bases matching TRBD1. Germline CDR1 and CDR2: SGHVS and FNYEAQ. The CDR3 consists of 15 residues. The ends lost 1 base at V and 6 bases at J; junction bases unmatched: 1. CDR3 amino acids: CASSLGTGGPGELFF. CDR3 in DNA: TGTGCCAGCAGCTTAGGGACAGGGGGCCCCGGGGAGCTGTTTTTT.

This clone was counted a single time. V usage is TRBV27 and J usage is TRBJ2-7, with a weak D call TRBD1 (5 bases). Trimming left V 5 bases short and J 3 bases short, with 14 bases between. The CDR3 runs to 14 residues. Germline V CDR1 and CDR2: MNHEY, SMNVEV (reference sequence). This CDR3 reads CASSPTVLLYEQYF. CDR3 sequence (DNA): TGTGCCAGCAGTCCGACAGTCCTTCTCTACGAGCAGTACTTC.

CDR3 protein: CASSASGNEQFF. As DNA, the CDR3 is TGTGCCAGCAGCGCCTCGGGGAATGAGCAGTTCTTC. J is TRBJ2-1 and V is TRBV9, with D maybe TRBD2 (5 bases). CDR1 and CDR2 (germline): SGDLS, YYNGEE. There are 12 residues in the CDR3. With 3 bases removed from V and 7 bases from J, the gap between germline ends came to 8 bases.

The CDR3 DNA sequence: TGTGCCAGCGGTGGGACAGGACCCTACGAGCAGTACTTC. This sequence encodes CASGGTGPYEQYF. The chain joins TRBV27 to TRBJ2-7, with 8 bases lining up with TRBD1. Germline V gene data show CDR1 as MNHEY and CDR2 as SMNVEV (reference sequence). The CDR3 consists of 13 residues. The trim removed 8 bases at V and 2 bases at J, leaving 5 bases unmatched.

The CDR3 DNA reads TGCAGCGTTGTAAGCGGGACCACAGATACGCAGTATTTT. Its protein is CSVVSGTTDTQYF. The chain links TRBV29-1 to TRBJ2-3, with TRBD2 identical over 7 bases. The V and J ends lost 4 bases and 2 bases, in that order; junction bases with no gene match: 3. The CDR3 length is 13 residues. From germline, CDR1 is SQVTM and CDR2 ANQGSEA.

The genes are TRBV4-1 and TRBJ2-3, with D perhaps given as TRBD1 or TRBD2 (5 bases each). Germline CDR1 and CDR2: MGHRA and YSYEKL. V gave up 1 base and J gave up 3 bases, with 20 bases separating them. This CDR3 contains 18 residues. DNA of the CDR3: TGCGCCAGCAGCCAAGTAAAGGACGGAGAGGGGTTGACAGATACGCAGTATTTT. Protein: CASSQVKDGEGLTDTQYF.

This chain links TRBV15 with TRBJ1-5; D is unclear. V was cut by 1 base and J by 2 bases, with 12 bases left in between. The CDR3 consists of 16 residues. The germline gives CDR1 LNHNV, CDR2 YYDKDF (reference sequence). CDR3 protein: CATSRVGVSGNQPQHF. CDR3 nucleotides: TGTGCCACCAGCAGAGTTGGGGTTTCGGGCAATCAGCCCCAGCATTTT.

This clone appeared a single time. The V gene is TRBV19, the J gene TRBJ1-1; no clear D. V was shortened by 1 base and J by 2 bases, with 14 bases between the two germline ends. The length of the CDR3 is 16 residues. Germline CDR1 is LNHDA and CDR2 is SQIVND (reference sequence). In DNA form, the CDR3 reads TGTGCCAGTAGTATAGTGGTCGGGCAGGCCAACACTGAAGCTTTCTTT. It codes for CASSIVVGQANTEAFF.